The 4 T cell receptor beta chains in this list originate from one sample, sequenced in a study of OX40 agonist ivuxolimab in advanced cancers. Assay: immunoSEQ multiplex PCR; the TCRdb copy retains only in-frame clones and omits some. The sample data list a handful of clones. Sampling was conducted in a trial of the OX40 agonist ivuxolimab. These receptors all stem from an adult with an advanced solid tumor such as melanoma, head and neck, liver or kidney cancer.

The chain uses TRBV29-1 and TRBJ1-1, with D unresolved. This CDR3 is 12 amino acids long. Germline loops: CDR1 SQVTM, CDR2 ANQGSEA. V was clipped by 3 bases and J by 4 bases, with 9 bases between them. Here the CDR3 DNA reads TGCAGCGTTGACCGGCCCTTCACTGAAGCTTTCTTT. Translated, it gives CSVDRPFTEAFF.

The chain has TRBV6-8 and TRBJ2-7, with 7 bases identical to TRBD1. The CDR3 consists of 15 residues. In germline, CDR1 is MNHGY, CDR2 SAAAGT. J gave up 2 bases and V 2 bases, and 6 bases lay outside the gene matches. DNA of the CDR3: TGTGCCAGCAGTTACAAGGGGACAGAGACCTACGAGCAGTACTTC. Its protein is CASSYKGTETYEQYF.

This clone was observed a single time. The chain joins TRBV18 to TRBJ2-6, with a possible D match to TRBD1 (5 bases). Trimming left V 5 bases short and J 5 bases short, with 22 bases between. Germline V gene data show CDR1 as KGHSH and CDR2 as LQKENI. This CDR3 contains 18 residues. In DNA, the CDR3 is TGTGCCAGCTCATCAGCAGAGGACATTTACAGTCGGGCCAACGTCCTGACTTTC. It is translated as CASSSAEDIYSRANVLTF.

V and J are TRBV30 and TRBJ1-1; unclear D gene. This CDR3 has 12 residues. The V gene's germline CDR1 is GTSNPN and CDR2 SVGIG (reference sequence). V dropped 1 base and J dropped 7 bases, with 10 bases sitting between them. CDR3 sequence: CAWSAGPVEAFF. CDR3 DNA: TGTGCCTGGAGTGCTGGGCCAGTTGAAGCTTTCTTT.